The present T cell receptor beta chain was sequenced within a study of regulatory T cells in long-lasting Graves disease. Findings and limits, study-wide: TRBV28 was favored in persistent disease, as were TRBJ1-2 and TRBJ2-5.

Construction of TCR beta libraries relied on iRepertoire HTBI primers and on Arm-PCR targeting CDR3 regions. Using its own MiXCR run on the multiplex PCR reads, TCRdb lists one record per CDR3 protein. The top ten clones hold roughly 10% of a sample with approximately 460,000 distinct CDR3 sequences, roughly 15% of them seen once. The time point was: newly diagnosed GD, antithyroid drugs for less than 3 months. TCR sequences were obtained from RNA taken from PBMCs. Patient provenance is recorded as an endocrinology department in Xi'an, China. Germline loops: CDR1 SEHNR, CDR2 FQNEAQ (reference sequence). The CDR3 is made up of 16 amino acids. V was pared by 1 base and J by 9 bases, with 8 bases of the junction left unmatched. This clonotype was picked up many times. What it recognizes is unknown. These same records also appear under a second study, on T cells in Graves' hyperthyroidism and ophthalmopathy. According to that study: Ophthalmopathy was distinguished from stable hyperthyroidism by 13 V-J signatures. Ophthalmopathy was model-predicted a median approximately 6.9 months pre-onset.

The source material was peripheral blood mononuclear cells (PBMCs), sampled at new diagnosis, from a patient treated with antithyroid drugs. The rearrangement uses TRBV7-9 and TRBJ2-1; 11 positions match TRBD2. The source of this sequence is a woman aged 25 to 45 with Graves disease. The CDR3 protein is CASSLVGSGRAAEQFF. CDR3 nucleotide sequence: TGTGCCAGCAGCTTAGTTGGTAGCGGGAGGGCCGCTGAGCAGTTCTTC.